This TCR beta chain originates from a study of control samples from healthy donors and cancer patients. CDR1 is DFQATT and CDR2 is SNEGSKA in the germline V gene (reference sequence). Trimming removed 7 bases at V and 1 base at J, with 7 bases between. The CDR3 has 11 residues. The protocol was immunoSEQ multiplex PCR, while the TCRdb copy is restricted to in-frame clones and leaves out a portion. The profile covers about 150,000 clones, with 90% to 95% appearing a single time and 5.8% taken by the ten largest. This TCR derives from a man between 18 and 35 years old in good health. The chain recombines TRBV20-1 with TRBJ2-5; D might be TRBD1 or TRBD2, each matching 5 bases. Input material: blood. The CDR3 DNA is TGCAGTGGGGGGAGCCAAGAGACCCAGTACTTC. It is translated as CSGGSQETQYF.